This T cell receptor (beta chain) was captured in a study of blood T cell repertoires in COVID-19. Losses at the gene ends were 4 bases for V and 5 bases for J; bases not matched to a gene: 6. Germline CDR1 reads SGDLS; CDR2 reads YYNGEE. The CDR3 runs 15 residues. Produced via immunoSEQ multiplex PCR; TCRdb's table is partial and in-frame only. This sample yields roughly 73,000 clones, of which around nine tenths are seen a single time; more than 2.5% belongs to the top ten. The chain joins TRBV9 to TRBJ2-1; the match to TRBD1 covers 10 bases. The sequenced sample was peripheral blood. The TCR originated in a man in his 70s with active or convalescent COVID-19. CDR3 nucleotide sequence: TGTGCCAGCAGCATTGGGACAGGGGCTGACAATGAGCAGTTCTTC. This gives the protein CASSIGTGADNEQFF.